The 14 T cell receptor beta chains listed next were all sequenced from one sample in a study of blood T cell repertoires in COVID-19. Assay used: immunoSEQ multiplex PCR; TCRdb lists only in-frame clones, some missing. The repertoire holds about 220,000 clones, around 82% seen once, with about 2.4% in the top ten. The sample consisted of peripheral blood. The receptors come from a woman aged 60-70 years with acute or convalescent COVID-19.

J is TRBJ2-7 and V is TRBV3-1 (or the pseudogene TRBV3-2); the match to TRBD2 covers 11 bases. Trimming at V came to 4 bases and at J to 2 bases, leaving 7 bases not matched to a gene. The germline gives CDR1 LGHDT, CDR2 YNNKEL (reference sequence). The CDR3 spans 16 residues. CDR3 DNA sequence: TGTGCCAGCAGCCTCGGTCTACTAGCGGGGGCCTACGAGCAGTACTTC. Its translation is CASSLGLLAGAYEQYF.

This clone was detected only once. The CDR3 sequence is CASSLSRGTDTQYF. The CDR3 region has the DNA TGTGCCAGCAGCTTATCCCGGGGGACAGATACGCAGTATTTT. The V gene is TRBV7-3, the J gene TRBJ2-3; the D gene is possibly TRBD2 (6 bases). CDR1 SGHTA and CDR2 FQGTGA come from the germline V gene. V lost 2 bases to trimming and J lost 3 bases, with 9 bases between them. The CDR3 loop spans 14 amino acids.

This clone was counted once. The chain combines TRBV29-1 with TRBJ2-5, with a weak D call TRBD2 (6 bases). This CDR3 has 13 amino acids. With 6 bases removed from V and 0 bases from J, the gap between germline ends came to 11 bases. The germline V gene has CDR1 SQVTM and CDR2 ANQGSEA. CDR3 nucleotides: TGCAGCGTCCCCCGGGGGAACCAAGAGACCCAGTACTTC. Its translation is CSVPRGNQETQYF.

This clone has just one count. The chain has TRBV10-3 and TRBJ2-2, with D possibly being TRBD1 (7 bases). The germline V gene encodes CDR1 ENHRY and CDR2 SYGVKD. Between the trimmed V and J ends, which lost 6 bases and 0 bases, there was a span of 23 bases. The CDR3 length is 19 residues. CDR3 bases: TGTGCCATCAGCCCCCGGGGGCTCAGGGGGGCCTCGAACACCGGGGAGCTGTTTTTT. This gives the protein CAISPRGLRGASNTGELFF.

The rearrangement links TRBV19 to TRBJ1-6, with D possibly TRBD1 on 6 matching bases. The CDR3 is made up of 16 amino acids. Between the trimmed V and J ends, which lost 5 bases and 6 bases, there was a span of 17 bases. In germline, CDR1 is LNHDA, CDR2 SQIVND (reference sequence). CDR3 nucleotide sequence: TGTGCCAGTAGTGAAAACAGGGTTTTGGGTAATTCACCCCTCCACTTT. It specifies CASSENRVLGNSPLHF.

A note on this clone: Other DNA sequences from this sample encode an identical CDR3 as well. The chain recombines TRBV27 with TRBJ2-7; weak D call: TRBD1 (6 bases). There are 13 residues in the CDR3. Trimming pared 5 bases from V and 4 bases from J, leaving 12 bases between. Germline V gene lookup returns CDR1 MNHEY and CDR2 SMNVEV (reference sequence). Written as DNA, the CDR3 is TGTGCCAGCAGTCTACAGGGATTTTACGAGCAGTACTTC. Protein: CASSLQGFYEQYF.

V gene TRBV3-1 (or the pseudogene TRBV3-2) combines with J gene TRBJ2-3; 7 bases line up with TRBD2. The CDR3 consists of 16 residues. CDR1 LGHDT and CDR2 YNNKEL come from the germline V gene (reference sequence). The junction had 7 bases not matched to a gene; V was cut back by 3 bases and J by 1 base. CDR3 in amino acids: CASSQALALGTDTQYF. CDR3 sequence (DNA): TGTGCCAGCAGCCAGGCACTAGCGTTAGGCACAGATACGCAGTATTTT.

This clone was detected ten times or more. The CDR3 is CASSHPGQGRETQYF. CDR3 DNA sequence: TGTGCCAGCAGCCACCCCGGACAGGGTAGGGAGACCCAGTACTTC. This chain connects TRBV3-1 (or the pseudogene TRBV3-2) to TRBJ2-5; 8 positions match TRBD1. Per the germline V gene, CDR1 is LGHDT and CDR2 is YNNKEL (reference sequence). The CDR3 is 15 residues long. The trim removed 3 bases at V and 5 bases at J, leaving 8 bases unmatched.

This chain joins TRBV7-2 and TRBJ2-2; the D gene is possibly TRBD2 (6 bases). CDR1 and CDR2 (germline): SGHTA, FQGNSA. The CDR3 spans 17 residues. V lost 6 bases and J 2 bases, leaving 19 bases between the germline ends. The CDR3 spells CASSYSVLAANTGELFF. In DNA, the CDR3 is TGTGCCAGCAGTTACTCGGTTTTAGCGGCTAACACCGGGGAGCTGTTTTTT.

The chain employs TRBV5-4 and TRBJ2-1; D call uncertain. Trimming cost V 0 bases and J 6 bases, with 7 bases left between them. CDR3 length: 13 amino acids. Germline V gives CDR1 SGHNT, CDR2 YYREEE (reference sequence). This CDR3 reads CASSLGASNEQFF. The CDR3 nucleotides read TGTGCCAGCAGCTTGGGAGCCTCCAATGAGCAGTTCTTC.

The CDR3 DNA reads TGTGCCAGTAGTAATGCAGGAATTGGAGATACGCAGTATTTT. It translates to CASSNAGIGDTQYF. The rearrangement links TRBV19 to TRBJ2-3; no reliable D call. Deletions cut 4 bases from V and 5 bases from J, with 13 bases between. There are 14 residues in the CDR3. Germline CDR1 is LNHDA and CDR2 is SQIVND (reference sequence). Using reference TRBV19 and TRBJ2-3 for the parts outside the CDR3, the full variable domain is DGGITQSPKYLFRKEGQNVTLSCEQNLNHDAMYWYRQDPGQGLRLIYYSQIVNDFQKGDIAEGYSVSREKKESFPLTVTSAQKNPTAFYLCASSNAGIGDTQYFGPGTRLTVL.

A note on this clone: Other nucleotide sequences from this sample produce the same CDR3. The chain couples TRBV18 to TRBJ2-7; 9 bases are a match to TRBD1. The CDR3 is 14 residues long. V lost 1 base, J lost 4 bases, and 2 bases stayed unmatched. CDR1 and CDR2 from the germline V gene are KGHSH and LQKENI. The CDR3 sequence: CASSPLGQGYEQYF. CDR3 coding DNA: TGTGCCAGCTCACCACTCGGACAGGGGTACGAGCAGTACTTC.

This chain connects TRBV30 to TRBJ1-3, with 7 nucleotides matching TRBD1. The V segment lost 3 bases and the J segment 6 bases; nucleotides outside the gene matches: 8. The V gene's germline CDR1 is GTSNPN and CDR2 SVGIG (reference sequence). The CDR3 is made up of 14 amino acids. In DNA form, the CDR3 reads TGTGCCTGGAGCTACGACAGGGCAAAAAACACCATATATTTT. It yields the protein CAWSYDRAKNTIYF.

The rearrangement uses TRBV28 and TRBJ1-3; possible D gene TRBD1, 6 bases. CDR3 length: 15 amino acids. The ends were cut back, 4 bases at V and 3 bases at J, with 13 bases in the middle. Germline CDR1 reads MDHEN; CDR2 reads SYDVKM. CDR3 in DNA: TGTGCCAGCAGTTCACCAGGGGCAGGTGGAAACACCATATATTTT. Its translation: CASSSPGAGGNTIYF.